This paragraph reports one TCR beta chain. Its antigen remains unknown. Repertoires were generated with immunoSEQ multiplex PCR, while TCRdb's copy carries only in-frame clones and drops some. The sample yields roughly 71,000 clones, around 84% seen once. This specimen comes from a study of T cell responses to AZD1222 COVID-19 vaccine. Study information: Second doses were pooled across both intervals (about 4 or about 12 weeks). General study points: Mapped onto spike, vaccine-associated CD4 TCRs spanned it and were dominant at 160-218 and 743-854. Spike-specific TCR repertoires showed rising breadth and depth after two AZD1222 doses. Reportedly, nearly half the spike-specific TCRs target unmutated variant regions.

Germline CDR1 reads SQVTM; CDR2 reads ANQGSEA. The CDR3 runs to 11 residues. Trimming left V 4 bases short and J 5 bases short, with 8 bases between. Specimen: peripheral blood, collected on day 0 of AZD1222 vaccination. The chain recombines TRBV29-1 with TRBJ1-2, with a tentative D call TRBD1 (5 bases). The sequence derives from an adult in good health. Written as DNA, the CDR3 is TGCAGCGTTGGTGGGGGTTATGGCTACACCTTC. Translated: CSVGGGYGYTF.